Shown below are 20 T cell receptor beta chains from a single sample sequenced in a study of blood T cells in healthy people across ages. Primers used in a second PCR of about 7 to 12 cycles were a sample-barcoded 5' primer and a J-beta primer mix. MiXCR, applied by TCRdb to the 5' RACE reads, yields one record per CDR3 protein. The repertoire includes 600,000 or so distinct CDR3 sequences, about 30% of them detected once, and around a sixth sits in the top ten. The source material was blood. Receptors originate from a woman of 80 years or more in good health.

This clonotype was detected ten times or more. The rearrangement links TRBV20-1 to TRBJ2-3; 10 nucleotides align to TRBD1. Germline loops: CDR1 DFQATT, CDR2 SNEGSKA (reference sequence). V shed 1 base, J shed 0 bases, and the junction held 7 bases outside the gene matches. The CDR3 extends over 17 amino acids. The CDR3 here is CSARVRQGAASTDTQYF. In DNA form, the CDR3 reads TGCAGTGCTAGAGTCCGACAGGGGGCGGCTAGCACAGATACGCAGTATTTT.

This clonotype came up a few times. This chain links TRBV20-1 with TRBJ1-6; no clear D gene. Trimming shortened V by 4 bases and J by 0 bases, and 7 bases separated the two germline ends. CDR1 DFQATT and CDR2 SNEGSKA come from the germline V gene (reference sequence). CDR3 length: 14 amino acids. CDR3 sequence reads: CSATDGSYNSPLHF. The CDR3, as DNA: TGCAGTGCTACGGACGGCTCCTATAATTCACCCCTCCACTTT.

The rearrangement uses TRBV5-1 and TRBJ2-2, with 14 bases fitting TRBD2. The CDR3 is 16 amino acids. Germline assignment: CDR1 SGHRS and CDR2 YFSETQ. V was pared by 4 bases and J by 7 bases, with 6 bases of the junction left unmatched. CDR3 sequence: CASSMTSGGAYGELFF. In DNA, the CDR3 is TGCGCCAGCAGCATGACTAGCGGGGGGGCGTACGGGGAGCTGTTTTTT.

To note about this clonotype: The conserved closing phenylalanine or tryptophan is absent in this CDR3, likely reflecting a read error. V usage is TRBV30 and J usage is TRBJ2-4; the D gene is possibly TRBD1 (6 bases). The J call may be mistaken, given a closer DNA end match to TRBJ2-7. CDR1 is GTSNPN, CDR2 SVGIG, per germline (reference sequence). This CDR3 comprises 13 residues. The CDR3 region has the DNA TGTGCCTGGAGTCCACATCGACAGGCCGAGCAGTACTGC. As protein: CAWSPHRQAEQYC.

This clonotype was counted at least ten times. The chain joins TRBV6-2 or TRBV6-3 to TRBJ2-7, with D uncertain. The CDR3 has 15 residues. Per the germline V gene, CDR1 is MNHEY and CDR2 is SVGEGT. V was shortened by 6 bases and J by 2 bases, with 17 bases between the two germline ends. CDR3 DNA: TGTGCCAGCAGACCGGCAGGCGGATATCCCTACGAGCAGTACTTC. This sequence encodes CASRPAGGYPYEQYF.

Sample share makes this clonotype medium-sized. The chain recombines TRBV20-1 with TRBJ2-7; 11 bases line up with TRBD2. CDR3 length: 14 amino acids. Looked up from germline, CDR1 is DFQATT and CDR2 is SNEGSKA (reference sequence). Trimming at V came to 4 bases and at J to 0 bases, leaving 2 bases not matched to a gene. CDR3 bases: TGCAGTGCTACTAGCGGGGGGAGCTCCTACGAGCAGTACTTC. Its translation is CSATSGGSSYEQYF.

The chain joins TRBV20-1 to TRBJ2-2; TRBD1 might be the D (6 bases). There are 18 residues in the CDR3. Germline CDR1 DFQATT, CDR2 SNEGSKA (reference sequence). V lost 2 bases and J 0 bases, leaving 19 bases between the germline ends. The CDR3 region has the DNA TGCAGTGCTAGAACTGGGGGCCAAACAGGCCCGAACACCGGGGAGCTGTTTTTT. It specifies CSARTGGQTGPNTGELFF.

The V and J genes are TRBV7-9 and TRBJ2-7; D is possibly TRBD1 (5 bases). The V and J ends lost 5 bases and 6 bases respectively, with 14 bases between them. The length of the CDR3 is 13 residues. Per the germline V gene, CDR1 is SEHNR and CDR2 is FQNEAQ (reference sequence). The CDR3 loop reads CASSPGSPREQYF. DNA for the CDR3: TGTGCCAGCAGCCCAGGGTCTCCACGCGAGCAGTACTTC.

This clonotype was counted many times. This chain links TRBV11-2 with TRBJ2-7; 8 bases map to TRBD1. The CDR3 covers 14 residues. CDR1 is SGHAT, CDR2 FQNNGV, per germline. V trimming: 2 bases; J trimming: 4 bases; junction bases outside the gene matches: 4. The CDR3 DNA sequence: TGTGCCAGCAGCTTAACCGGACAGGGATACGAGCAGTACTTC. Residues: CASSLTGQGYEQYF.

This chain uses TRBV2 with TRBJ1-1, with D uncertain. CDR1 SNHLY and CDR2 FYNNEI come from the germline V gene. The germline V and J ends were trimmed by 4 bases and 8 bases, with 14 bases remaining between them. The CDR3 runs to 13 residues. CDR3 in DNA: TGTGCCAGCAGTGTCGAGGCCCGAGACGAAGCTTTCTTT. Encoded protein: CASSVEARDEAFF.

This clonotype was observed at least ten times. This chain connects TRBV29-1 to TRBJ1-2; D remains unclear. The CDR3 sequence is 14 residues long. Germline V gene sequence: CDR1 SQVTM, CDR2 ANQGSEA. Trimming took off 4 bases at V and 2 bases at J, with 14 bases between the two ends. CDR3 nucleotides: TGCAGCGTTGCGTTATTCTCTGGGAACTATGGCTACACCTTC. Its translation: CSVALFSGNYGYTF.

Concerning this clonotype itself: The junction differs from germline at one of its ends, possibly a read error. V gene TRBV7-6 combines with J gene TRBJ1-1; D is ambiguous. The CDR3 loop spans 15 amino acids. Germline lookup yields CDR1 SGHVS and CDR2 FNYEAQ. The CDR3 nucleotides read TGTGCCAGCAGCCTAGCGGAGACTCCGAACACTGAAGCTTTCTTT. It yields the protein CASSLAETPNTEAFF. Full variable domain (rest looked up from reference TRBV7-6 and TRBJ1-1): GAGVSQSPRYKVTKRGQDVALRCDPISGHVSLYWYRQALGQGPEFLTYFNYEAQQDKSGLPNDRFSAERPEGSISTLTIQRTEQRDSAMYRCASSLAETPNTEAFFGQGTRLTVV.

There are many counts of this clonotype. Here the CDR3 reads CASSEAGGNEQYF. In DNA, the CDR3 is TGTGCCAGCAGTGAAGCCGGCGGGAACGAGCAGTACTTC. This chain uses TRBV2 with TRBJ2-7, with a possible D match to TRBD2 (6 bases). Between the trimmed V and J ends, which lost 0 bases and 5 bases, there was a span of 8 bases. Germline assignment: CDR1 SNHLY and CDR2 FYNNEI. The CDR3 loop spans 13 amino acids.

This clonotype was detected many times. CDR3 nucleotide sequence: TGTGCCACCAGGTCACAGCAGAGTTGGGACAATGAGCAGTTCTTC. It is translated as CATRSQQSWDNEQFF. This chain connects TRBV15 to TRBJ2-1; D unresolved. CDR1 and CDR2 (germline): LNHNV, YYDKDF (reference sequence). The CDR3 is made up of 15 amino acids. V lost 6 bases, J lost 5 bases, and 17 bases lay in between.

This sequence joins TRBV7-2 and TRBJ1-1, with TRBD1 matching 8 bases. Germline V gene lookup returns CDR1 SGHTA and CDR2 FQGNSA. The trim removed 3 bases at V and 4 bases at J, leaving 7 bases unmatched. There are 15 residues in the CDR3. CDR3 in DNA: TGTGCCAGCAGCTTTGGAAGACAGGGGACCACTGAAGCTTTCTTT. Translated: CASSFGRQGTTEAFF. The full variable domain, its missing parts supplied by reference TRBV7-2 and TRBJ1-1, is GAGVSQSPSNKVTEKGKDVELRCDPISGHTALYWYRQSLGQGLEFLIYFQGNSAPDKSGLPSDRFSAERTGGSVSTLTIQRTQQEDSAVYLCASSFGRQGTTEAFFGQGTRLTVV.

V is TRBV6-5 and J is TRBJ1-1; D may be TRBD1 (5 bases). Trimming left V 6 bases short and J 11 bases short, with 16 bases between. Germline V gene lookup returns CDR1 MNHEY and CDR2 SVGAGI. This CDR3 comprises 12 residues. CDR3 loop: CASSPTRAAAFF. In DNA, the CDR3 is TGTGCCAGCAGCCCCACCAGGGCTGCTGCTTTCTTT.

This clonotype was counted many times. V gene TRBV7-2 combines with J gene TRBJ2-4; 8 bases agree with TRBD2. The CDR3 runs to 15 residues. Looked up from germline, CDR1 is SGHTA and CDR2 is FQGNSA. With 5 bases clipped from V and 7 bases from J, the junction kept 10 bases outside the gene matches. CDR3 loop: CASSPSPGGGNIQYF. In DNA form, the CDR3 reads TGTGCCAGCAGCCCTAGCCCCGGGGGGGGGAACATTCAGTACTTC.

V usage is TRBV20-1 and J usage is TRBJ2-5, with D possibly matching TRBD1 (6 bases). V lost 0 bases to trimming and J lost 1 base, with 6 bases between them. Germline lookup yields CDR1 DFQATT and CDR2 SNEGSKA (reference sequence). CDR3 length: 13 residues. Written as DNA, the CDR3 is TGCAGTGCTAGAGACAGGGGCCAAGAGACCCAGTACTTC. This gives the protein CSARDRGQETQYF.

As for this clonotype: This may arise from a read error, as a much more abundant clone is one base away. The chain is built from TRBV27 and TRBJ2-7; D possibly corresponds to TRBD1 (6 bases). Trimming shortened V by 6 bases and J by 3 bases, and 12 bases separated the two germline ends. CDR3 length: 13 residues. CDR1 is MNHEY, CDR2 SMNVEV, per germline (reference sequence). CDR3 in amino acids: CASSHSRGYEQYF. For the CDR3, the DNA is TGTGCCAGCAGCCATAGCAGGGGCTACGAGCAGTACTTC.

This clonotype has more than one count but fewer than ten. A much larger clone differs from this one at a single base, so this may be a read error. V is TRBV7-2 and J is TRBJ2-5; D remains ambiguous. The CDR3 has 12 residues. Germline CDR1 and CDR2: SGHTA and FQGNSA. Deletions cut 5 bases from V and 11 bases from J, with 15 bases between. The CDR3 is CASSGPGRWQYF. Written as DNA, the CDR3 is TGTGCCAGCAGCGGGCCCGGAAGGTGGCAGTACTTC. The variable domain in full, completed from reference TRBV7-2 and TRBJ2-5, reads GAGVSQSPSNKVTEKGKDVELRCDPISGHTALYWYRQSLGQGLEFLIYFQGNSAPDKSGLPSDRFSAERTGGSVSTLTIQRTQQEDSAVYLCASSGPGRWQYFGPGTRLLVL.